This T cell receptor beta chain originates from a study of shared clonotypes between healthy human individuals. Study at large: Each donor's CD8 memory used one plate, CD8 naive two, each CD4 subset three. Study-wide points: Relative to memory subsets, naive subsets generally showed larger estimated richness. For sorted subsets, rarefaction showed incomplete sequencing despite large depth.

Investigators divided CD4+ cells into CD45RA+ naive and CD45RA-negative memory subsets. Per the germline V gene, CDR1 is MNHEY and CDR2 is SVGAGI. J lost 8 bases, V lost 5 bases, and 7 bases had no gene match. The CDR3 extends over 13 amino acids. About this clone itself: Antigen: not known.

Measured with immunoSEQ multiplex PCR; TCRdb has only the in-frame clones, and not every one. The repertoire consists of over 1.4 million clones, with 96% occurring once and the leading ten covering about 1.2%. The genes are TRBV6-5 and TRBJ1-2; 8 bases match TRBD1. The sequence was obtained from a man aged 30 to 39 in good health. What was sequenced was naive CD4+ T cells sorted from blood. Specified subset: CD45RA+ positively selected. CDR3 in amino acids: CASSHPGGKGYTF. The CDR3 DNA reads TGTGCCAGCAGTCACCCAGGGGGCAAAGGCTACACCTTC.